In this sample, the clone carrying this T cell receptor (beta chain) turned up once. No antigen is known for it. V lost 2 bases and J lost 5; bases outside the gene matches: 6. The germline V gene has CDR1 MGHRA and CDR2 YSYEKL. This CDR3 spans 16 amino acids. TCRdb's table, derived via immunoSEQ multiplex PCR, lists solely in-frame clones and lacks some. The table records some 21,000 clones, around four fifths of them present only once. The unexposed donors gave CD4+ T cells in 2011-2018, prior to COVID-19. Isolation of CD4+ T cells took place after less than twelve days in culture. This entry is derived from a study of CD4 T cells in relation to SARS-CoV-2 and coronaviruses. The overall study: After 10 days of antigen culture, PBMC TCR beta CDR3s were sequenced. Controls used an HIV-1 Nef peptide pool or no peptide. Shared crossreactive spike epitopes were mapped to their HLA restriction.

The source of this sequence is a human donor in good health. Sequenced input: CD4+ T cells from PBMCs, cultured in vitro. The V and J genes are TRBV4-1 and TRBJ1-4; 9 nucleotides agree with TRBD1. CDR3 residues: CASSQILGTGNEKLFF. The CDR3 DNA sequence: TGCGCCAGCAGCCAAATACTCGGGACAGGGAATGAAAAACTGTTTTTT.